This passage covers 28 T cell receptor beta chains from one sample sequenced in a study of blood T cell repertoires in COVID-19. Sequencing used immunoSEQ multiplex PCR; TCRdb keeps in-frame clones, though not all of them. The sample shows fewer than 250,000 clones, approximately 87% of them seen only once. Sequencing input: peripheral blood. These receptor sequences come from a woman aged 45-60 years with acute or convalescent COVID-19.

The CDR3: CASSLWGGAEAFF. CDR3 bases: TGTGCCAGCAGCTTATGGGGCGGCGCTGAAGCTTTCTTT. The chain joins TRBV7-2 to TRBJ1-1, with D perhaps TRBD1 (5 bases). Deletions cut 2 bases from V and 6 bases from J, with 10 bases between. The CDR3 contains 13 residues. CDR1 and CDR2 (germline): SGHTA, FQGNSA.

The rearrangement joins TRBV2 to TRBJ1-5, with 10 positions matching TRBD1. Germline V gene data show CDR1 as SNHLY and CDR2 as FYNNEI. The CDR3 has 14 residues. V was pared by 5 bases and J by 8 bases, with 6 bases of the junction left unmatched. The CDR3 sequence: CASSKRTGGEPQHF. DNA for the CDR3: TGTGCCAGCAGTAAACGGACAGGGGGAGAGCCCCAGCATTTT.

This clone has a single count. The chain carries TRBV5-1 and TRBJ1-5, with D uncertain. Germline lookup yields CDR1 SGHRS and CDR2 YFSETQ. CDR3 size: 15 residues. The germline V and J ends were trimmed by 5 bases and 0 bases, with 12 bases remaining between them. As DNA, the CDR3 is TGCGCCAGCAGTGTCGGGATTTATAGCAATCAGCCCCAGCATTTT. This translates into CASSVGIYSNQPQHF.

The rearrangement links TRBV18 to TRBJ1-3, with TRBD1 identical over 9 bases. Unmatched junction bases numbered 3, after V lost 6 bases and J lost 0 bases. Germline lookup yields CDR1 KGHSH and CDR2 LQKENI. The CDR3 has 15 residues. CDR3 region: CASSWDRDSGNTIYF. DNA of the CDR3: TGTGCCAGCTCTTGGGACAGGGACTCTGGAAACACCATATATTTT.

This clone was seen a single time. The genes are TRBV5-1 and TRBJ2-5; D is unclear. CDR1 and CDR2 (germline): SGHRS, YFSETQ. The CDR3 extends over 13 amino acids. V shed 0 bases and J shed 1 base, with 4 bases lying between them. Here the CDR3 DNA reads TGCGCCAGCAGCTTGGTACTCCAAGAGACCCAGTACTTC. The encoded protein is CASSLVLQETQYF.

V gene TRBV9 combines with J gene TRBJ2-7; TRBD2 matches at 7 bases. Germline trimming cut 0 bases from V and 5 bases from J; bases unmatched to any gene: 8. Germline-derived CDR1 and CDR2 are SGDLS and YYNGEE. The CDR3 is made up of 15 amino acids. The CDR3 loop is CASSVEGGSAHEQYF. The CDR3 nucleotides are TGTGCCAGCAGCGTAGAGGGCGGGAGTGCACACGAGCAGTACTTC.

Written as DNA, the CDR3 is TGTGCCAGCAGCGTAGAGGCAGGGGGCTCGGATGGCTACACCTTC. It translates to CASSVEAGGSDGYTF. The V and J genes are TRBV9 and TRBJ1-2; 8 nucleotides agree with TRBD1. CDR3 length: 15 residues. Germline V gene data show CDR1 as SGDLS and CDR2 as YYNGEE. V trimming: 0 bases; J trimming: 6 bases; junction bases outside the gene matches: 7.

V is TRBV11-3 and J is TRBJ2-1; 8 positions agree with TRBD2. The germline CDR1 and CDR2 sequences are SGHNT and YENEEA. This CDR3 comprises 16 residues. V trimming: 1 base; J trimming: 3 bases; junction bases outside the gene matches: 5. The CDR3 loop reads CASSLGHRGGYNEQFF. The DNA of the CDR3 is TGTGCCAGCAGCTTAGGTCACCGGGGGGGCTACAATGAGCAGTTCTTC.

J is TRBJ1-3 and V is TRBV13; TRBD1 aligns across 7 bases. The CDR3 is made up of 13 amino acids. CDR1 and CDR2 from the germline V gene are PRHDT and FYEKMQ (reference sequence). With V trimmed by 1 base and J by 8 bases, 2 bases remained unmatched. The CDR3 DNA is TGTGCCAGCAGCTTAGACAGGGGTGACACCATATATTTT. Encoded protein: CASSLDRGDTIYF.

The chain couples TRBV21-1 to TRBJ2-7; the D call of TRBD1 is as the table states it, not checked on the DNA. TRBV21-1 constitutes a pseudogene. The CDR3 has 18 amino acids. As DNA, the CDR3 is TGTGCCAGCAGCACCTATTGGACAGGGTGGGGGGCTCACTACGAGCAGTACTTC. Its translation is CASSTYWTGWGAHYEQYF.

This clone was recorded once. DNA for the CDR3: TGTGCCAGCAGTCTCCATTCGGGGGGGGTCACAGATACGCAGTATTTT. Its protein is CASSLHSGGVTDTQYF. V is TRBV2 and J is TRBJ2-3; 8 positions agree with TRBD2. V lost 5 bases and J lost 2; bases outside the gene matches: 9. The CDR3 extends over 16 amino acids. Germline V gene data show CDR1 as SNHLY and CDR2 as FYNNEI.

The chain is built from TRBV4-3 and TRBJ2-2; D possibly corresponds to TRBD2 (6 bases). The V gene lost 0 bases and the J gene lost 3 bases, with 11 bases spanning the gap. Looked up from germline, CDR1 is LGHNA and CDR2 is YSLEER. CDR3 length: 16 amino acids. DNA of the CDR3: TGCGCCAGCAGCCAAGATGGAGGGAAGTACACCGGGGAGCTGTTTTTT. This encodes CASSQDGGKYTGELFF.

This clone was recorded many times. V usage is TRBV6-5 and J usage is TRBJ1-4, with 12 bases matching TRBD1. The germline V gene has CDR1 MNHEY and CDR2 SVGAGI. This CDR3 is 16 amino acids long. V gave up 0 bases and J gave up 10 bases; unmatched junction bases: 6. CDR3 nucleotides: TGTGCCAGCAGTTACTCGGGGGACAGGGGGCGGCTAAAACTGTTTTTT. Amino acids: CASSYSGDRGRLKLFF.

The chain uses TRBV10-2 and TRBJ1-1, with D possibly matching TRBD1 (5 bases). Germline V gives CDR1 WSHSY, CDR2 SAAADI. The CDR3 has 14 amino acids. Trimming took 8 bases from V and 1 from J, leaving 14 bases between them. The CDR3 loop reads CASPGSGGNTEAFF. The CDR3 nucleotides are TGCGCCAGCCCAGGGTCGGGTGGGAACACTGAAGCTTTCTTT.

This rearrangement joins TRBV25-1 to TRBJ2-6, with D uncertain. This CDR3 region has 16 residues. Trimming took 2 bases from V and 0 from J, leaving 8 bases between them. The germline CDR1 and CDR2 sequences are MGHDK and SYGVNS. The CDR3 loop reads CASSEAIISGANVLTF. In DNA form, the CDR3 reads TGTGCCAGCAGTGAAGCGATAATCTCTGGGGCCAACGTCCTGACTTTC.

This sequence joins TRBV28 and TRBJ1-5, with D possibly matching TRBD1 (6 bases). CDR1 is MDHEN, CDR2 SYDVKM, per germline. Trimming shortened V by 11 bases and J by 0 bases, and 23 bases separated the two germline ends. CDR3 length: 17 residues. CDR3 sequence: CAPRGEGRVYSNQPQHF. The CDR3 nucleotides are TGTGCCCCCAGGGGAGAGGGAAGAGTTTATAGCAATCAGCCCCAGCATTTT. Complete variable domain (other parts from reference TRBV28 and TRBJ1-5): DVKVTQSSRYLVKRTGEKVFLECVQDMDHENMFWYRQDPGLGLRLIYFSYDVKMKEKGDIPEGYSVSREKKERFSLILESASTNQTSMYLCAPRGEGRVYSNQPQHFGDGTRLSIL.

J is TRBJ2-3 and V is TRBV9, with D possibly TRBD2 on 6 matching bases. The CDR3 consists of 15 residues. The V and J ends lost 8 bases and 0 bases respectively, with 16 bases between them. CDR1 is SGDLS, CDR2 YYNGEE, per germline. As DNA, the CDR3 is TGTGCCAGTAGTAAGAGAGCGGGTAGCACAGATACGCAGTATTTT. It specifies CASSKRAGSTDTQYF.

This rearrangement joins TRBV6-4 to TRBJ1-3; 7 bases match TRBD1. Unmatched junction bases numbered 8, after V lost 0 bases and J lost 0 bases. Germline V CDR1 and CDR2: MRHNA, SNTAGT. The CDR3 totals 18 residues. For the CDR3, the DNA is TGTGCCAGCAGTGACTCCCTACAGGGGCCACTCTCTGGAAACACCATATATTTT. Its protein is CASSDSLQGPLSGNTIYF.

V and J are TRBV30 and TRBJ1-2; a possible D gene is TRBD1 (5 bases). Trimming shortened V by 3 bases and J by 4 bases, and 12 bases separated the two germline ends. CDR1 is GTSNPN and CDR2 is SVGIG in the germline V gene (reference sequence). CDR3 length equals 13 residues. The CDR3 bases are TGTGCCTGGAGCGACAGCCGATTCTATGGCTACACCTTC. It yields the protein CAWSDSRFYGYTF.

This clone has a handful of counts. The chain joins TRBV4-3 to TRBJ1-6; D unclear. In germline, CDR1 is LGHNA, CDR2 YSLEER. The CDR3 is 13 amino acids. The germline V and J ends were trimmed by 3 bases and 10 bases, with 10 bases remaining between them. In DNA, the CDR3 is TGCGCCAGCAGCCAGGATGCGGGGTCACCCCTCCACTTT. Residues: CASSQDAGSPLHF.

The rearrangement links TRBV5-6 to TRBJ2-7; D possibly corresponds to TRBD1 (6 bases). CDR3 length equals 15 residues. From germline, CDR1 is SGHDT and CDR2 YYEEEE. V lost 1 base to trimming and J lost 0 bases, with 11 bases between them. CDR3 nucleotide sequence: TGTGCCAGCAGCTTGAATTGGGACACCTCCTACGAGCAGTACTTC. Amino acid sequence: CASSLNWDTSYEQYF.

The sample holds one count of this clone. The chain employs TRBV30 and TRBJ2-2; 12 bases match TRBD2. V was pared by 8 bases and J by 6 bases, with 4 bases of the junction left unmatched. Germline V CDR1 and CDR2: GTSNPN, SVGIG (reference sequence). The CDR3 runs to 13 residues. CDR3 coding DNA: TGTGCCGCCTCTAGCGGGAGGGCCGGGGAGCTGTTTTTT. Translating it yields CAASSGRAGELFF.

The chain links TRBV3-1 (or the pseudogene TRBV3-2) to TRBJ1-6; D call uncertain. V was cut by 3 bases and J by 6 bases, with 12 bases left in between. Germline CDR1 LGHDT, CDR2 YNNKEL (reference sequence). The CDR3 contains 15 residues. CDR3: CASSHREIVNSPLHF. CDR3 bases: TGTGCCAGCAGCCACCGGGAGATTGTTAATTCACCCCTCCACTTT.

This chain connects TRBV5-1 to TRBJ2-7, with 10 bases aligning to TRBD1. This CDR3 is built from 14 residues. Unmatched junction bases numbered 0, after V lost 0 bases and J lost 3 bases. CDR1 and CDR2 (germline): SGHRS, YFSETQ. CDR3 residues: CASSLGTGGYEQYF. CDR3 nucleotides: TGCGCCAGCAGCTTGGGGACAGGGGGCTACGAGCAGTACTTC. The whole variable domain, remainder taken from reference TRBV5-1 and TRBJ2-7, is KAGVTQTPRYLIKTRGQQVTLSCSPISGHRSVSWYQQTPGQGLQFLFEYFSETQRNKGNFPGRFSGRQFSNSRSEMNVSTLELGDSALYLCASSLGTGGYEQYFGPGTRLTVT.

V is TRBV6-2 or TRBV6-3 and J is TRBJ1-2; D gene unclear. The CDR3 spans 14 residues. Germline CDR1 MNHEY, CDR2 SVGEGT. Trimming pared 2 bases from V and 6 bases from J, leaving 13 bases between. The DNA for the CDR3 is TGTGCCAGCAGTTACGAGGAAGTTTATAATGGCTACACCTTC. It codes for CASSYEEVYNGYTF.

The chain joins TRBV6-5 to TRBJ1-1, with a weak D call TRBD1 (5 bases). This CDR3 has 12 amino acids. Germline loops: CDR1 MNHEY, CDR2 SVGAGI. V lost 6 bases to trimming and J lost 4 bases, with 9 bases between them. CDR3 bases: TGTGCCAGCAGCCGGGGACTCACTGAAGCTTTCTTT. Residues: CASSRGLTEAFF.

This chain uses TRBV5-1 with TRBJ2-3; a weak D match, TRBD2 (6 bases). The CDR3 consists of 15 residues. Between the trimmed V and J ends, which lost 1 base and 2 bases, there was a span of 11 bases. The germline V gene has CDR1 SGHRS and CDR2 YFSETQ. CDR3 amino acids: CASSLMGTYTDTQYF. The CDR3 region has the DNA TGCGCCAGCAGCTTGATGGGGACTTACACAGATACGCAGTATTTT. Filled out from reference TRBV5-1 and TRBJ2-3, the complete variable domain reads KAGVTQTPRYLIKTRGQQVTLSCSPISGHRSVSWYQQTPGQGLQFLFEYFSETQRNKGNFPGRFSGRQFSNSRSEMNVSTLELGDSALYLCASSLMGTYTDTQYFGPGTRLTVL.

This chain uses TRBV18 with TRBJ1-5, with D maybe TRBD1 (5 bases). Trimming took off 3 bases at V and 7 bases at J, with 22 bases between the two ends. CDR1 KGHSH and CDR2 LQKENI come from the germline V gene. The CDR3 has 17 residues. CDR3 sequence reads: CASSPGSGSGFRQPQHF. CDR3 DNA sequence: TGTGCCAGCTCACCGGGCTCAGGGTCAGGGTTCAGACAGCCCCAGCATTTT. The variable domain in full, with the rest retrieved from reference TRBV18 and TRBJ1-5, is NAGVMQNPRHLVRRRGQEARLRCSPMKGHSHVYWYRQLPEEGLKFMVYLQKENIIDESGMPKERFSAEFPKEGPSILRIQQVVRGDSAAYFCASSPGSGSGFRQPQHFGDGTRLSIL.